This T cell receptor (beta chain) was sequenced in a study of CD8 T cells in ankylosing spondylitis. At least ten counts were recorded for this clonotype. Trimming removed 1 base from V and 3 bases from J, with 7 bases in between. The CDR3 is 12 amino acids. CDR1 is DFQATT, CDR2 SNEGSKA, per germline (reference sequence). TCRdb analysed the 5' RACE reads with MiXCR anew, one entry per CDR3 protein. Counted here are a few hundred thousand distinct CDR3 sequences, under 30% occurring once; the ten biggest clones make up 0.5% to 0.65%. The specimen sequenced was blood, either unsorted or a sorted T cell fraction (not recorded which). The sequence came from a male donor with ankylosing spondylitis or in good health (not recorded which). This rearrangement joins TRBV20-1 to TRBJ2-7; D gene unclear. Here the CDR3 DNA reads TGCAGTGCTAGAGTCAACAGCTACGAGCAGTACTTC. Amino acids: CSARVNSYEQYF.